This T cell receptor beta chain was sequenced for a study of OX40 agonist ivuxolimab in advanced cancers. Study as a whole: Patients with prior anti-PD-1, anti-PD-L1 or anti-CTLA-4 therapy were eligible; approximately 37% had some.

The CDR3 sequence is 13 residues long. The V end lost 2 bases, the J end lost 5 bases, and 9 bases lay between the germline ends. CDR1 and CDR2 from the germline V gene are KGHSH and LQKENI. Patients had blood sampled at baseline and again on cycle 4 day 1 and cycle 7 day 1. Remarks on this clone: Its antigen is undetermined.

Study-wide points: Clonal expansion was seen in CD4+ and CD8+ blood T cells by week 6 at 0.1 to 3.0 mg/kg. Expanded peripheral T cells had an undetermined antigen specificity.

The assay was immunoSEQ multiplex PCR, and TCRdb's table has in-frame clones only and misses some. The sample yields 75,000 to 90,000 clones, approximately 87% seen once. This sequence originates from an adult with an advanced solid tumor such as melanoma, head and neck, liver or kidney cancer. The J gene is TRBJ2-5, the V gene TRBV18; D gene ambiguous. This specimen was CD4+ or CD8+ T cells sorted from blood, taken in a trial of the OX40 agonist ivuxolimab. CDR3 loop: CASSPSPQETQYF. The CDR3, as DNA: TGTGCCAGCTCACCATCGCCCCAGGAGACCCAGTACTTC.